This T cell receptor beta chain was recorded in a study of T-cell memory formation after mild COVID-19. Study-wide results and caveats: Shrinking CD4+ clones were chiefly CM and EM; CD8+ ones were chiefly EMRA. Cross-reactive memory seemingly joined, as some responding clones were found in pre-infection memory.

TCRdb re-called the 5' RACE reads through MiXCR, storing one row per CDR3 protein. The table lists 200,000 or so distinct CDR3 sequences, 16% of them singletons. CDR3 length: 13 amino acids. CDR1 and CDR2 from the germline V gene are SGHKS and YYEKEE (reference sequence). V shed 0 bases and J shed 2 bases, with 3 bases lying between them. This clonotype occurred a few times. The antigen remains unidentified. The chain uses TRBV5-5 and TRBJ2-1; D gene ambiguous. This sequence was found in an adult woman who had mild COVID-19 (a few samples of this study predate the infection). Cell type and time point are not known. The sequencing input was PBMCs or a T cell subset sorted from them (not recorded which). CDR3 nucleotide sequence: TGTGCCAGCAGCTTGGGCGCCTACAATGAGCAGTTCTTC. Residues: CASSLGAYNEQFF.